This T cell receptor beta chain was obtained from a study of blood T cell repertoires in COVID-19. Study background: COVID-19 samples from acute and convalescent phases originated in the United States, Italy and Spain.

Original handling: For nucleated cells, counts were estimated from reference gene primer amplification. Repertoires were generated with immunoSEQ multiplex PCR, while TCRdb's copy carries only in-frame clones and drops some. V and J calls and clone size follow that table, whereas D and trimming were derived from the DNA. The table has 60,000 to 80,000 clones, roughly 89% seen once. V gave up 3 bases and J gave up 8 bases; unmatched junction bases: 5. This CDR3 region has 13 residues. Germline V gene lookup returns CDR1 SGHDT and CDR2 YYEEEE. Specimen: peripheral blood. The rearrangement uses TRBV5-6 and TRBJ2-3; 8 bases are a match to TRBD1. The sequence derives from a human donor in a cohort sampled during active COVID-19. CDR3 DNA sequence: TGTGCCAGCAGCTCGGACAGGGAGGCTACGCAGTATTTT. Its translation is CASSSDREATQYF.